A selection of T cell receptor beta chains follows, all from one sample in a study of blood T cell repertoires in COVID-19. Here immunoSEQ multiplex PCR was the method, and the copy in TCRdb shows in-frame clones only, minus some. The sample includes over 250,000 clones, roughly 89% of them seen just once. Material for sequencing was PBMCs or T cells enriched from blood (not recorded which). All receptors come from a man between 40 and 49 years old who had recovered from COVID-19. Each CDR3 is given with its conserved first and last residue. Each record gives: clone size, V gene, J gene, D gene, CDR3 protein, CDR3 DNA. The D gene is left open where the match is weak. Rows give clone size only sometimes, using once, few, many, or a class for an expanded clone.

size: .
V: TRBV9
J: TRBJ2-3
D: TRBD1
CDR3: CASSVGSGGITDTQYF
DNA: TGTGCCAGCAGCGTAGGGTCAGGGGGCATAACAGATACGCAGTATTTT

size: .
V: TRBV7-9
J: TRBJ1-4
D: TRBD1
CDR3: CASSLADRDFEKLFF
DNA: TGTGCCAGCAGCTTAGCGGACAGGGATTTTGAAAAACTGTTTTTT

size: .
V: TRBV7-8
J: TRBJ2-2
D: .
CDR3: CASSRQGRAGELFF
DNA: TGTGCCAGCAGCCGACAGGGGAGGGCCGGGGAGCTGTTTTTT

size: .
V: TRBV6-2/TRBV6-3
J: TRBJ1-2
D: .
CDR3: CASSYELYGYTF
DNA: TGTGCCAGCAGTTACGAGCTCTATGGCTACACCTTC

size: .
V: TRBV9
J: TRBJ1-2
D: TRBD1
CDR3: CASGGQGAEGYTF
DNA: TGTGCCAGCGGAGGACAGGGGGCGGAGGGCTACACCTTC

size: .
V: TRBV30
J: TRBJ1-4
D: .
CDR3: CVVGGPGGKLFF
DNA: TGTGTAGTGGGGGGGCCGGGGGGAAAACTGTTTTTT

size: .
V: TRBV25-1
J: TRBJ2-7
D: TRBD1
CDR3: CASSEYGRQGGYEQYF
DNA: TGTGCCAGCAGTGAATATGGGAGACAGGGTGGGTACGAGCAGTACTTC

size: .
V: TRBV5-5
J: TRBJ1-5
D: .
CDR3: CASSLAVYSNQPQHF
DNA: TGTGCCAGCAGCTTGGCCGTTTATAGCAATCAGCCCCAGCATTTT

size: .
V: TRBV7-9
J: TRBJ1-1
D: .
CDR3: CASSLWSRLKTEAFF
DNA: TGTGCCAGCAGCTTATGGTCCAGGCTGAAGACTGAAGCTTTCTTT

size: .
V: TRBV7-3
J: TRBJ1-5
D: .
CDR3: CASSLQGSNQPQHF
DNA: TGTGCCAGCAGCTTACAGGGAAGCAATCAGCCCCAGCATTTT

size: once
V: TRBV6-5
J: TRBJ1-2
D: TRBD1
CDR3: CATKQGAGGYTF
DNA: TGTGCCACAAAACAGGGGGCAGGTGGCTACACCTTC

size: .
V: TRBV11-2
J: TRBJ1-1
D: .
CDR3: CASSLGGWGEINTEAFF
DNA: TGTGCCAGCAGCTTAGGGGGTTGGGGAGAGATTAACACTGAAGCTTTCTTT

size: .
V: TRBV11-3
J: TRBJ2-5
D: .
CDR3: CASSPGQRVQETQYF
DNA: TGTGCCAGCAGCCCCGGACAGCGAGTCCAAGAGACCCAGTACTTC

size: .
V: TRBV7-3
J: TRBJ2-5
D: TRBD1
CDR3: CASSLTPGQGRETQYF
DNA: TGTGCCAGCAGCTTAACGCCCGGACAGGGGAGGGAGACCCAGTACTTC

size: .
V: TRBV7-2
J: TRBJ2-7
D: TRBD2
CDR3: CASSLRVLSSGRVRYEQYF
DNA: TGTGCCAGCAGCCTACGAGTTTTGAGTAGCGGGAGGGTAAGGTACGAGCAGTACTTC

size: .
V: TRBV5-6
J: TRBJ1-2
D: TRBD1
CDR3: CASSLVGQGDNYGYTF
DNA: TGTGCCAGCAGCTTGGTCGGACAGGGAGATAACTATGGCTACACCTTC

size: .
V: TRBV7-9
J: TRBJ2-3
D: TRBD2
CDR3: CASQSSGRLGTQYF
DNA: TGTGCCAGCCAAAGTAGCGGGAGGTTGGGCACGCAGTATTTT

size: .
V: TRBV2
J: TRBJ1-2
D: .
CDR3: CASSEDRQGIFGYGYTF
DNA: TGTGCCAGCAGTGAAGACAGGCAGGGGATTTTCGGCTATGGCTACACCTTC

size: .
V: TRBV5-1
J: TRBJ2-7
D: .
CDR3: CASSLVARSNSYEQYF
DNA: TGCGCCAGCAGCTTGGTCGCCAGGTCAAACTCCTACGAGCAGTACTTC

size: .
V: TRBV15
J: TRBJ1-2
D: .
CDR3: CATSRDLQGHYGYTF
DNA: TGTGCCACCAGCAGAGATCTTCAGGGTCATTATGGCTACACCTTC

size: .
V: TRBV7-9
J: TRBJ1-2
D: .
CDR3: CASTAQSAVKSYGYTF
DNA: TGTGCCAGCACCGCCCAGAGCGCGGTTAAAAGCTATGGCTACACCTTC

size: .
V: TRBV29-1
J: TRBJ2-1
D: TRBD1
CDR3: CSAPAQGAQNEQFF
DNA: TGCAGCGCCCCGGCCCAGGGGGCGCAAAATGAGCAGTTCTTC

size: .
V: TRBV15
J: TRBJ1-5
D: TRBD1
CDR3: CATNNDREINQPQHF
DNA: TGTGCCACCAACAATGACAGGGAGATCAATCAGCCCCAGCATTTT

size: .
V: TRBV5-4
J: TRBJ2-3
D: .
CDR3: CASSLGRDIRTDTQYF
DNA: TGTGCCAGCAGCCTGGGTCGGGACATACGCACAGATACGCAGTATTTT

size: once
V: TRBV27
J: TRBJ2-7
D: .
CDR3: CASSLLGQFYYEQYF
DNA: TGTGCCAGCAGTTTACTCGGACAGTTTTACTACGAGCAGTACTTC

size: once
V: TRBV19
J: TRBJ2-5
D: TRBD1
CDR3: CASQDRTQETQYF
DNA: TGTGCCAGTCAGGACAGGACACAAGAGACCCAGTACTTC